Each of the 13 T cell receptor beta chains below was sequenced from the same sample in a study of monozygotic twins with inflammatory bowel disease. TCRdb re-called the 5' RACE reads; one entry per CDR3 protein, DNA not given. The sample has 300,000 to 450,000 distinct CDR3 sequences, and its top ten clones hold 2.5% to 3%. The source material was blood. The receptors were gathered from a human donor with ulcerative colitis or Crohn's disease, or a healthy co-twin of an affected twin (not recorded which).

The CDR3 is CASSPNHEKLFF. The chain recombines TRBV12-3 or TRBV12-4 with TRBJ1-4. The CDR3 totals 12 residues.

This sequence joins TRBV11-1 and TRBJ1-1; TCRdb calls TRBD1, which cannot be checked without DNA. Germline V lookup: CDR1 SGHAT, CDR2 FQDESV (reference sequence). CDR3 size: 18 residues. CDR3 loop: CASSTKLTGGMPSTEAFF. Complete variable domain (other parts from reference TRBV11-1 and TRBJ1-1): EAEVAQSPRYKITEKSQAVAFWCDPISGHATLYWYRQILGQGPELLVQFQDESVVDDSQLPKDRFSAERLKGVDSTLKIQPAELGDSAMYLCASSTKLTGGMPSTEAFFGQGTRLTVV.

The chain has TRBV5-1 and TRBJ2-5; the TRBD1 assignment by TCRdb is unverifiable without DNA. CDR1 and CDR2 (germline): SGHRS, YFSETQ. The CDR3 contains 14 residues. CDR3 region: CASSLLGGQETQYF.

This rearrangement joins TRBV29-1 to TRBJ2-7; the TCRdb D gene call, TRBD1, has no DNA to confirm it. CDR1 is SQVTM, CDR2 ANQGSEA, per germline. The CDR3 extends over 13 amino acids. The CDR3 loop reads CSSRGGGFDEQYF.

CDR3 residues: CASSNYRDTNEKLFF. The chain is built from TRBV28 and TRBJ1-4. Germline lookup yields CDR1 MDHEN and CDR2 SYDVKM. There are 15 residues in the CDR3.

V is TRBV7-9 and J is TRBJ2-7; with no DNA, the TCRdb D assignment of TRBD2 cannot be verified. Germline loops: CDR1 SEHNR, CDR2 FQNEAQ (reference sequence). The CDR3 consists of 16 residues. The CDR3 sequence: CASSTPGGAESYEQYF. The full variable domain, rest sourced from reference TRBV7-9 and TRBJ2-7, is DTGVSQNPRHKITKRGQNVTFRCDPISEHNRLYWYRQTLGQGPEFLTYFQNEAQLEKSRLLSDRFSAERPKGSFSTLEIQRTEQGDSAMYLCASSTPGGAESYEQYFGPGTRLTVT.

CDR3 loop: CASSYSPRGGRDTQYF. The chain uses TRBV6-5 and TRBJ2-3; TCRdb designates TRBD1, a call that cannot be tested without DNA. Germline CDR1 reads MNHEY; CDR2 reads SVGAGI. The CDR3 spans 16 residues.

This chain connects TRBV9 to TRBJ2-1; TCRdb's D call of TRBD1 is untestable without DNA. This CDR3 has 16 residues. The germline V gene encodes CDR1 SGDLS and CDR2 YYNGEE. CDR3 protein: CASSMNRERGYNEQFF.

CDR3 loop: CASSFEPQPQHF. The V call is TRBV12-3 or TRBV12-4, the J call TRBJ1-5. The CDR3 is made up of 12 amino acids.

The J gene is TRBJ2-3, the V gene TRBV6-2 or TRBV6-3; TCRdb selects TRBD1, and the lack of DNA leaves this call unchecked. Per the germline V gene, CDR1 is MNHEY and CDR2 is SVGEGT. This CDR3 has 15 amino acids. CDR3 loop: CASSPLGGLEDTQYF.

J is TRBJ2-7 and V is TRBV4-3; TCRdb reports TRBD1, a call that lacks DNA to check it against. Germline CDR1 reads LGHNA; CDR2 reads YSLEER. The CDR3 is 16 amino acids. The CDR3 protein is CASSQDRTGGVYEQYF.

This chain uses TRBV7-9 with TRBJ2-1; with no DNA, the TCRdb D assignment of TRBD1 cannot be verified. The germline gives CDR1 SEHNR, CDR2 FQNEAQ (reference sequence). This CDR3 is 16 amino acids long. The CDR3 sequence is CASSLSPRGRKNEQFF.

This chain joins TRBV5-1 and TRBJ2-7. The CDR3 sequence is 15 residues long. Germline V gene data show CDR1 as SGHRS and CDR2 as YFSETQ. CDR3 in amino acids: CASSPAGANSYEQYF.